The 4 T cell receptor beta chains given below trace back to one sample, sequenced in a study of CD8 T cells in ankylosing spondylitis. No antigen is known for these receptors. The study, taken as a whole, reports: What seemed typical of ankylosing spondylitis blood was a TCR beta motif built from eight highly homologous variants.

TCRdb reprocessed the 5' RACE reads with MiXCR, giving one entry per CDR3 protein. The sample yields around 540,000 distinct CDR3 sequences, over 9.5% seen once. Source material: blood, either unsorted or a sorted T cell fraction (not recorded which). These receptors were taken from a male donor with ankylosing spondylitis.

There are a few counts of this clonotype. The V call is TRBV24-1, the J call TRBJ2-3; no clear D gene. CDR3 length: 12 amino acids. Germline V gene lookup returns CDR1 KGHDR and CDR2 SFDVKD. Trimming shortened V by 1 base and J by 6 bases, and 4 bases separated the two germline ends. DNA of the CDR3: TGTGCCACCAGTGATTTCAAGGATACGCAGTATTTT. Its translation: CATSDFKDTQYF.

This chain links TRBV4-1 with TRBJ2-3, with 7 bases aligning to TRBD2. CDR3 length: 16 amino acids. Trimming took 3 bases from V and 2 from J; bases not matched to a gene: 8. Germline CDR1 reads MGHRA; CDR2 reads YSYEKL. CDR3 in amino acids: CASSHLAGVNTDTQYF. In nucleotides, the CDR3 is TGCGCCAGCAGCCACTTGGCGGGAGTGAACACAGATACGCAGTATTTT.

V gene TRBV18 combines with J gene TRBJ2-3; 10 bases align to TRBD1. Germline-derived CDR1 and CDR2 are KGHSH and LQKENI. Germline trimming cut 3 bases from V and 3 bases from J; bases unmatched to any gene: 3. This CDR3 is built from 15 residues. In nucleotides, the CDR3 is TGTGCCAGCTCACCGGGACAGGGGTATACAGATACGCAGTATTTT. Amino acid sequence: CASSPGQGYTDTQYF.

This chain links TRBV24-1 with TRBJ2-2; tentative D call: TRBD1 (6 bases). V was trimmed by 11 bases and J by 1 base, leaving 19 bases between them. Germline V CDR1 and CDR2: KGHDR, SFDVKD. This CDR3 is built from 16 residues. CDR3 sequence reads: CASAVGGQLNTGELFF. The CDR3 DNA is TGTGCCAGTGCTGTCGGTGGACAGCTGAACACCGGGGAGCTGTTTTTT.